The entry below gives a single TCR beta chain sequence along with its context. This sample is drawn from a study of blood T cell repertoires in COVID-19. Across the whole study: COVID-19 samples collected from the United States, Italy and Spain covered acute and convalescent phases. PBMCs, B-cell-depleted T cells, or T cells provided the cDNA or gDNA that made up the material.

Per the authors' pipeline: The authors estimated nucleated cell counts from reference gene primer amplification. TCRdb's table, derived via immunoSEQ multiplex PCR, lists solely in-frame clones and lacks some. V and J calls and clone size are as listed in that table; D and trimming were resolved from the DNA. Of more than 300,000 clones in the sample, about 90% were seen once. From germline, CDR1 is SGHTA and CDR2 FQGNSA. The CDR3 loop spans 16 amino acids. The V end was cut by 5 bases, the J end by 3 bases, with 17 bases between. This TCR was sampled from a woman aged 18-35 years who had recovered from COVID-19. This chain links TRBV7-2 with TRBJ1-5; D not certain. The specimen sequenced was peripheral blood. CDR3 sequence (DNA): TGTGCCAGCAGCCCCGCGGGCGGCGGGATCAATCAGCCCCAGCATTTT. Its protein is CASSPAGGGINQPQHF. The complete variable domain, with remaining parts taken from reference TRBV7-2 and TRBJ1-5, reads GAGVSQSPSNKVTEKGKDVELRCDPISGHTALYWYRQSLGQGLEFLIYFQGNSAPDKSGLPSDRFSAERTGGSVSTLTIQRTQQEDSAVYLCASSPAGGGINQPQHFGDGTRLSIL.